The 2 T cell receptor beta chains below all came from one sample that was sequenced in a study of beta chain features in type 1 diabetes. Study-wide results and caveats: When Type 1 diabetes patients were examined, their TCRB CDR3s proved moderately but significantly shorter in all four CD4+ subsets.

These TCRs are of unknown antigen specificity. All of the isolated RNA was reverse transcribed, so expressed TCRB transcripts were sequenced. Assay: immunoSEQ multiplex PCR; the TCRdb copy retains only in-frame clones and omits some. The sample includes about 370,000 clones, over 9% of them seen just once. The source material was central memory CD4+ T cells from blood. The receptors shown here come from a man aged 30 to 45 with type 1 diabetes.

This clone was counted between two and nine times. Other DNA sequences in this specimen translate into the identical CDR3. V usage is TRBV28 and J usage is TRBJ1-2; D might be TRBD1 (5 bases). The CDR3 covers 12 residues. CDR1 is MDHEN and CDR2 is SYDVKM in the germline V gene. The V end lost 6 bases, the J end lost 4 bases, and 9 bases lay between the germline ends. The CDR3 region is CASSLRVYGYTF. DNA of the CDR3: TGTGCCAGCAGCCTCAGGGTCTATGGCTACACCTTC.

The chain is built from TRBV13 and TRBJ2-3; D gene uncertain. There are 12 residues in the CDR3. V was clipped by 5 bases and J by 8 bases, with 11 bases between them. Germline V gives CDR1 PRHDT, CDR2 FYEKMQ (reference sequence). The CDR3, as DNA: TGTGCCAGCAGCGACGTGGGTGGTACGCAGTATTTT. The encoded protein is CASSDVGGTQYF. The full variable domain, in which reference TRBV13 and TRBJ2-3 provide the parts outside the CDR3, is AAGVIQSPRHLIKEKRETATLKCYPIPRHDTVYWYQQGPGQDPQFLISFYEKMQSDKGSIPDRFSAQQFSDYHSELNMSSLELGDSALYFCASSDVGGTQYFGPGTRLTVL.